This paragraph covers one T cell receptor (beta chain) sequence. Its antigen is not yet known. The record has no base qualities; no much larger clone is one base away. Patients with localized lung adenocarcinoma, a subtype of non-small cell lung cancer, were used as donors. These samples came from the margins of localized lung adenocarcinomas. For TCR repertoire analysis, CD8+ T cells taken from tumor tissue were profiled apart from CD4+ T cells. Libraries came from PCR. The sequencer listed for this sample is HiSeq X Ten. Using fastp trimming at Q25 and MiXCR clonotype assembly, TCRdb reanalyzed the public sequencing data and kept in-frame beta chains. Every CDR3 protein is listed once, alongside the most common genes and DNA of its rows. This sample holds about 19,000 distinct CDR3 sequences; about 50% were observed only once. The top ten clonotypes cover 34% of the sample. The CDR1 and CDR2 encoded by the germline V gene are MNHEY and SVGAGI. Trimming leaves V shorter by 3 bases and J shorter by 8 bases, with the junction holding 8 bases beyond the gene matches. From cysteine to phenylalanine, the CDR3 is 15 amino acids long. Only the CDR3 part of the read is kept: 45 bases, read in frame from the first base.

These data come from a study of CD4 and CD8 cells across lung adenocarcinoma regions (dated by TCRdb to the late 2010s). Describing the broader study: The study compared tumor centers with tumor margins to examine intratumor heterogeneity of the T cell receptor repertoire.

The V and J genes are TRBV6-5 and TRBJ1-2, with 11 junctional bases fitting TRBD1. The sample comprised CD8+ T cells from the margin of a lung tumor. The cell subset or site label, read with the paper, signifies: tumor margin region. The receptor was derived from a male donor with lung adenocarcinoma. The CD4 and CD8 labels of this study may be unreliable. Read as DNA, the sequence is TGTGCCAGCAGTTATCTCGGACAGGGGGCTCGGGGCTACACCTTC. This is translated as CASSYLGQGARGYTF.